The clone carrying this T cell receptor (beta chain) was observed a handful of times. The antigen is undetermined. The data were obtained in a study of beta chain features in type 1 diabetes. Every bit of the isolated RNA underwent reverse transcription, so sequencing read expressed TCRB transcripts. Profiled with immunoSEQ multiplex PCR; TCRdb holds only in-frame clones, not every one. The top ten hold 0.023% of the sample, which has 900,000 or so clones, under 20% seen once. Whole-study findings and limits: Type 1 diabetes patients had moderately but significantly shorter TCRB CDR3s in all four CD4+ subsets. Reads derived from cDNA could over-represent cells showing high TCR expression.

CDR1 and CDR2 (germline): MDHEN, SYDVKM. J was trimmed by 12 bases and V by 5 bases; bases with no gene match: 10. The CDR3 has 15 amino acids. V gene TRBV28 combines with J gene TRBJ2-1, with TRBD2 matching over 13 bases. The clonotype originates from a woman aged 18-29 years in good health. Sequences were obtained from naive CD4+ T cells from blood. CDR3 coding DNA: TGTGCCAGCAGTCCCAGGACTAGCGGGAGTATCCGGCAGTTCTTC. This encodes CASSPRTSGSIRQFF.